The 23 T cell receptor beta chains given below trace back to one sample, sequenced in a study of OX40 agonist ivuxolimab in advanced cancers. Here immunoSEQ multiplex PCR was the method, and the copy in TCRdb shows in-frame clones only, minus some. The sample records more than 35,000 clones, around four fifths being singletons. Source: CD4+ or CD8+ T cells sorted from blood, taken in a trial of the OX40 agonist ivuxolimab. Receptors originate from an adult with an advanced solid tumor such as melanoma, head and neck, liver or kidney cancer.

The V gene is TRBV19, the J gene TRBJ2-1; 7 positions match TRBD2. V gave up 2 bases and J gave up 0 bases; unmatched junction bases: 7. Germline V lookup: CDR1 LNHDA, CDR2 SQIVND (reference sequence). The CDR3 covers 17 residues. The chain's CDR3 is CASSIWGGGDSYNEQFF. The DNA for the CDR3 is TGTGCCAGTAGTATATGGGGCGGGGGTGACTCCTACAATGAGCAGTTCTTC.

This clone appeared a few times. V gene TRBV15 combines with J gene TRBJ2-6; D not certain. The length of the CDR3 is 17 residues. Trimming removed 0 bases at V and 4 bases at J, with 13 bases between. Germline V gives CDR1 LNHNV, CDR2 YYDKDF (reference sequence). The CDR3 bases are TGTGCCACCAGCAGAGATCTAAGTCTCGGGGGGGCCAACGTCCTGACTTTC. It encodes CATSRDLSLGGANVLTF.

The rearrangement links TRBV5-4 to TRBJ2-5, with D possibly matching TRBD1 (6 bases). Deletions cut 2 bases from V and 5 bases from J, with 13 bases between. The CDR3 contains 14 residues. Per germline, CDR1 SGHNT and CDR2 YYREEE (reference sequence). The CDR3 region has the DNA TGTGCCAGCAGCTTTCTCTCAGGGGAGGAGACCCAGTACTTC. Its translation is CASSFLSGEETQYF.

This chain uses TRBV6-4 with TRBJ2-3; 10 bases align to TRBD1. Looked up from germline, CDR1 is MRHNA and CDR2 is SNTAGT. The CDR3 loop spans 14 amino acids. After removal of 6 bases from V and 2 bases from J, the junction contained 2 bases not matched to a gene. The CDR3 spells CASSGTGDTDTQYF. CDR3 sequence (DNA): TGTGCCAGCAGCGGGACAGGGGACACAGATACGCAGTATTTT.

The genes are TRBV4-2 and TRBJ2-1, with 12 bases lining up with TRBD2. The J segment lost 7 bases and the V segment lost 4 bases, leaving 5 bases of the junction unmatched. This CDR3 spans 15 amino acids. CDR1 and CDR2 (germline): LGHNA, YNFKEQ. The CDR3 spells CASSPPGLAGNEQFF. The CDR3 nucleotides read TGTGCCAGCAGCCCACCAGGACTAGCGGGGAATGAGCAGTTCTTC.

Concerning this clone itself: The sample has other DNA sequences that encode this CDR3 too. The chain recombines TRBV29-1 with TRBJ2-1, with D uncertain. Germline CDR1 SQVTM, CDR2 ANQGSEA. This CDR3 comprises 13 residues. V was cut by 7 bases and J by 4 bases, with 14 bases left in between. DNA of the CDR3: TGCAGCGCCGCGAGAACACCGTACAATGAGCAGTTCTTC. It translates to CSAARTPYNEQFF.

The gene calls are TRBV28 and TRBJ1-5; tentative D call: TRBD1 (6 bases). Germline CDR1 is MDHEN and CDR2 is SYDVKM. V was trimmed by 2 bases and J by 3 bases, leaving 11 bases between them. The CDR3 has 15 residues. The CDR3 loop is CASSLDQGYNQPQHF. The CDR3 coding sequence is TGTGCCAGCAGTTTAGACCAGGGGTACAATCAGCCCCAGCATTTT.

DNA of the CDR3: TGTGCCAGCAGCTCGACAGGGAATAGTAATCAGCCCCAGCATTTT. Its protein product is CASSSTGNSNQPQHF. The V call is TRBV7-8, the J call TRBJ1-5, with 7 bases matching TRBD1. The germline V gene has CDR1 SGHVS and CDR2 FQNEAQ. The CDR3 length is 15 residues. Losses at the gene ends were 4 bases for V and 4 bases for J; bases not matched to a gene: 7.

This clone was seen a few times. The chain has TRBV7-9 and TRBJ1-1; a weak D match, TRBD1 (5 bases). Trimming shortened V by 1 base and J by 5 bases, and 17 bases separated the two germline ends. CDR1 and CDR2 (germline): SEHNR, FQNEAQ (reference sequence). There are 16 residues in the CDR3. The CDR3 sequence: CASSLEVMGGSTEAFF. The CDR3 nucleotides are TGTGCCAGCAGCTTAGAGGTTATGGGGGGGAGTACTGAAGCTTTCTTT.

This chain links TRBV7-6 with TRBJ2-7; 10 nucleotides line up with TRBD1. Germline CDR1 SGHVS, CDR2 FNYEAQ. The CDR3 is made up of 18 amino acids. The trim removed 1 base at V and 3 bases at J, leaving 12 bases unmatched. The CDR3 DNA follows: TGTGCCAGCAGCTTAGGTTTGAAGAGGGGACAGGGGAACTACGAGCAGTACTTC. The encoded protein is CASSLGLKRGQGNYEQYF.

Written as DNA, the CDR3 is TGTGCCAGCAGCCATATACGAGTCTACGAGCAGTACTTC. The encoded protein is CASSHIRVYEQYF. The chain couples TRBV14 to TRBJ2-7, with D uncertain. CDR1 and CDR2 (germline): SGHDN, FVKESK. The CDR3 runs 13 residues. The germline V and J ends were trimmed by 3 bases and 3 bases, with 9 bases remaining between them.

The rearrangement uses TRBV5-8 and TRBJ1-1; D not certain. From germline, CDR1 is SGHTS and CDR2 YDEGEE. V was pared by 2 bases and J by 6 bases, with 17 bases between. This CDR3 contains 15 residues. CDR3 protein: CASSLSGFGLAEAFF. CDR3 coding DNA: TGTGCCAGCAGCTTATCAGGTTTCGGGTTGGCTGAAGCTTTCTTT.

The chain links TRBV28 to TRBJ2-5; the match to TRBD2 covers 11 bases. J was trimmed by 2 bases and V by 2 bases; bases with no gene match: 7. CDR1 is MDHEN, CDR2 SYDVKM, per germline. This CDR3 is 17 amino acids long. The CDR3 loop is CASSLVSRLAGQETQYF. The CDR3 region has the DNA TGTGCCAGCAGTTTAGTCTCCCGACTAGCGGGGCAAGAGACCCAGTACTTC.

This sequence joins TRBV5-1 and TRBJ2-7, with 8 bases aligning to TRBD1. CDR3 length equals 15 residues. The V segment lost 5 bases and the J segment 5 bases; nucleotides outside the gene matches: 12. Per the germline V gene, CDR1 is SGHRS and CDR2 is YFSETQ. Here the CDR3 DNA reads TGCGCCAGCAGTCGTGAACAGGGGGGATGGAACGAGCAGTACTTC. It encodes CASSREQGGWNEQYF.

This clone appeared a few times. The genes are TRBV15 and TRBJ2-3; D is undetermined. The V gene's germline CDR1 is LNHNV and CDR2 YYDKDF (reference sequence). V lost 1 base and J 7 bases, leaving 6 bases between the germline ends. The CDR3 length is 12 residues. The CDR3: CATSRGSHTQYF. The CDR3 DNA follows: TGTGCCACCAGCAGAGGATCCCATACGCAGTATTTT.

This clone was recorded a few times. CDR3 residues: CASSLGRGEADGAFF. In DNA form, the CDR3 reads TGCGCCAGCAGCTTGGGGCGGGGGGAAGCTGATGGAGCTTTCTTT. This chain links TRBV5-1 with TRBJ1-1, with a tentative D call TRBD1 (5 bases). Germline assignment: CDR1 SGHRS and CDR2 YFSETQ. The CDR3 totals 15 residues. Trimming left V 0 bases short and J 10 bases short, with 19 bases between.

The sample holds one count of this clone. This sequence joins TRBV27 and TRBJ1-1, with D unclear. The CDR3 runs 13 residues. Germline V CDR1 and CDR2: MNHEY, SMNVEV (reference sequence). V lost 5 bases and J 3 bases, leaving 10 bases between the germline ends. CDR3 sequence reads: CASSPTPDTEAFF. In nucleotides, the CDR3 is TGTGCCAGCAGTCCCACCCCGGACACTGAAGCTTTCTTT.

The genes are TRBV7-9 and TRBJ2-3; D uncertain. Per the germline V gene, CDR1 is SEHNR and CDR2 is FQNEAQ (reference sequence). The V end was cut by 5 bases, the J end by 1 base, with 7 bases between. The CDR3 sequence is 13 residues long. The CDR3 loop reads CASSHGGTDTQYF. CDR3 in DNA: TGTGCCAGCAGCCATGGTGGCACAGATACGCAGTATTTT.

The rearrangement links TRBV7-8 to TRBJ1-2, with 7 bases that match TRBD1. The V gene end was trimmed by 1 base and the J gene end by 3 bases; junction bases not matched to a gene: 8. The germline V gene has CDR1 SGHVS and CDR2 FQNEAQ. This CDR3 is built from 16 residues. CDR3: CASSLGIAGGYYGYTF. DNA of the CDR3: TGTGCCAGCAGCTTAGGTATCGCAGGGGGTTACTATGGCTACACCTTC.

This CDR3 is CASSLKVVDEQYF. The CDR3 nucleotides are TGTGCCAGCAGCTTAAAAGTCGTCGACGAGCAGTACTTC. The V call is TRBV7-8, the J call TRBJ2-7, with D unresolved. V was trimmed by 2 bases and J by 5 bases, leaving 10 bases between them. Germline V gene data show CDR1 as SGHVS and CDR2 as FQNEAQ. This CDR3 contains 13 residues.

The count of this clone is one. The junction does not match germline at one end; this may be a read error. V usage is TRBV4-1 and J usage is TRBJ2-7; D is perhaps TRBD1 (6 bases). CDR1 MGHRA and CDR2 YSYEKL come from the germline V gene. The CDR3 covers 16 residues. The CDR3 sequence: CASSQGWGKAGDTLTF. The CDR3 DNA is TGCGCCAGCAGCCAAGGGTGGGGAAAGGCTGGGGACACGCTAACCTTC.

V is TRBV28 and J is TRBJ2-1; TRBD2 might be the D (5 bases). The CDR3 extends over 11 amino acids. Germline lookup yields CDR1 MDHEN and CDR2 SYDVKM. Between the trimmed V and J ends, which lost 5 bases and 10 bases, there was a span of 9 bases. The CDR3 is CASSPLAEQFF. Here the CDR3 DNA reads TGTGCCAGCAGTCCCCTAGCCGAGCAGTTCTTC.

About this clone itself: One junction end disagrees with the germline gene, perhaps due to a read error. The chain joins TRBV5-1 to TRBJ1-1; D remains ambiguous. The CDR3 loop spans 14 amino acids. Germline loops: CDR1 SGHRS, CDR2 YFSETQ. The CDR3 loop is CASRLGGLNTEAFF. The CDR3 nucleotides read TGCGCCAGCAGATTGGGCGGACTGAACACTGAAGCTTTCTTT. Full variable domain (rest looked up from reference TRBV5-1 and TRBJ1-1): KAGVTQTPRYLIKTRGQQVTLSCSPISGHRSVSWYQQTPGQGLQFLFEYFSETQRNKGNFPGRFSGRQFSNSRSEMNVSTLELGDSALYLCASRLGGLNTEAFFGQGTRLTVV.